This TCR beta chain comes out of a study of blood T cell repertoires in COVID-19. Study background: Some COVID-19 samples were acute and others convalescent; all came from the United States, Italy and Spain. PBMCs, B-cell-depleted T cells, or T cells provided the cDNA or gDNA that made up the material.

This clone came up a few times. Germline V lookup: CDR1 SGHRS, CDR2 YFSETQ. The ends were cut back, 1 base at V and 4 bases at J, with 19 bases in the middle. CDR3 length equals 17 residues. Original methodology: Amplification of reference gene primers provided the estimated nucleated cell counts. Repertoires were generated with immunoSEQ multiplex PCR, while TCRdb's copy carries only in-frame clones and drops some. That table gives V, J and clone size, and the DNA gave D and trimming. This table has more than 13,000 clones, 90% appearing once. The chain employs TRBV5-1 and TRBJ2-3; tentative D call: TRBD2 (6 bases). The TCR comes from a human donor in a cohort sampled during active COVID-19. Specimen: peripheral blood. The CDR3 loop reads CASSLSGGDLLSDTQYF. CDR3 nucleotide sequence: TGCGCCAGCAGCTTGTCTGGCGGGGACCTCCTATCAGATACGCAGTATTTT.